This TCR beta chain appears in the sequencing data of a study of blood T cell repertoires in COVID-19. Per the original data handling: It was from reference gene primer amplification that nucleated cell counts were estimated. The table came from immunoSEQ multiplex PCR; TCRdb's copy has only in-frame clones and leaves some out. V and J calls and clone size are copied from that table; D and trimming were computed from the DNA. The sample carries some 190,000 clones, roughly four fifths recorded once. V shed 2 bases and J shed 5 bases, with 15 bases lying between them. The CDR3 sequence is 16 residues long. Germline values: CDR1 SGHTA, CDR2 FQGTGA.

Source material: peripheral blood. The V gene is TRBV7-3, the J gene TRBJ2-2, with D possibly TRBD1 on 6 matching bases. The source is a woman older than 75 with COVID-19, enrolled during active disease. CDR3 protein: CASSLRDRPRTGELFF. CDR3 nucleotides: TGTGCCAGCAGCTTACGCGACAGGCCGAGGACCGGGGAGCTGTTTTTT.